The rows below give T cell receptor beta chains drawn from one sample of a study of T cells in Graves' hyperthyroidism and ophthalmopathy. TCRdb recomputed calls from the multiplex PCR reads with MiXCR, one row per CDR3 protein. The profile shows roughly 330,000 distinct CDR3 sequences, around 16% of them singletons. The sequencing sample was made of blood. These receptor sequences come from a man aged 30 to 39 with Graves' hyperthyroidism. Each CDR3 is given with its conserved first and last residue. Each record gives: clone size, V gene, J gene, D gene, CDR3 protein, CDR3 DNA. A D gene is named only where the DNA matches it firmly. A row's size may be missing; if present it is once, few, many or a size class.

size: many; V: TRBV6-1; J: TRBJ2-3; D: NA; CDR3: CASSSDSLGGTDTQYF; DNA: TGTGCCAGCAGCAGCGACTCGCTGGGGGGCACAGATACGCAGTATTTT
size: NA; V: TRBV6-9; J: TRBJ2-3; D: TRBD2; CDR3: CASSGERDSDTQYF; DNA: TGCGCCAGCAGTGGGGAGCGGGATTCAGATACGCAGTATTTT
size: many; V: TRBV5-1; J: TRBJ1-1; D: NA; CDR3: CASSLSLGNTEAFF; DNA: TGCGCCAGCAGCTTGTCCTTGGGTAACACTGAAGCTTTCTTT
size: once; V: TRBV19; J: TRBJ2-7; D: TRBD2; CDR3: CASSITSGTREQYF; DNA: TGTGCCAGTAGTATAACTAGCGGGACGCGCGAGCAGTACTTC
size: few; V: TRBV3-1; J: TRBJ2-7; D: NA; CDR3: CASSQIRAGKVEQYF; DNA: TGTGCCAGCAGCCAGATCCGGGCTGGTAAGGTAGAGCAGTACTTC
size: many; V: TRBV20-1; J: TRBJ1-1; D: TRBD1; CDR3: CSAEGRGQDTEAFF; DNA: TGCAGTGCAGAAGGGAGGGGGCAAGACACTGAAGCTTTCTTT
size: once; V: TRBV5-4; J: TRBJ1-2; D: NA; CDR3: CASSIWGSYGYTF; DNA: TGTGCCAGCAGCATTTGGGGGAGTTATGGCTACACCTTC
size: few; V: TRBV30; J: TRBJ2-3; D: TRBD1; CDR3: CAWARQGQEYF; DNA: TGTGCCTGGGCCAGACAGGGGCAAGAGTATTTT
size: many; V: TRBV28; J: TRBJ2-7; D: NA; CDR3: CASSLQGGEQYF; DNA: TGTGCCAGCAGTCTCCAGGGTGGCGAGCAGTACTTC
size: NA; V: TRBV7-8; J: TRBJ1-1; D: NA; CDR3: CASSLILEWVAFF; DNA: TGTGCCAGCAGCTTAATACTAGAATGGGTGGCTTTCTTT
size: NA; V: TRBV12-3/TRBV12-4; J: TRBJ1-2; D: NA; CDR3: CASSSGTVNYGYTF; DNA: TGTGCCAGCAGTTCCGGGACGGTTAACTATGGCTACACCTTC
size: many; V: TRBV7-3; J: TRBJ2-1; D: NA; CDR3: CASSFSPGAEQFF; DNA: TGTGCCAGCAGCTTTAGCCCCGGAGCTGAGCAGTTCTTC
size: many; V: TRBV12-3/TRBV12-4; J: TRBJ2-6; D: NA; CDR3: CASREAGANVLTF; DNA: TGTGCCAGCAGAGAAGCTGGGGCCAACGTCCTGACTTTC
size: NA; V: TRBV7-6; J: TRBJ1-4; D: NA; CDR3: CASSPIRAGEKLFF; DNA: TGTGCCAGCAGCCCTATACGGGCGGGGGAAAAACTGTTTTTT
size: many; V: TRBV27; J: TRBJ2-7; D: TRBD2; CDR3: CASRRREGFNYEQYF; DNA: TGTGCCAGCCGGAGGCGGGAGGGATTCAATTACGAGCAGTACTTC
size: many; V: TRBV6-2/TRBV6-3; J: TRBJ2-1; D: NA; CDR3: CASIPFSDSYNEQFF; DNA: TGTGCCAGCATCCCCTTTAGCGACTCCTACAATGAGCAGTTCTTC
size: NA; V: TRBV6-6; J: TRBJ1-1; D: NA; CDR3: CASSYSANTEAFF; DNA: TGTGCCAGCAGTTACTCCGCGAACACTGAAGCTTTCTTT
size: NA; V: TRBV18; J: TRBJ1-1; D: TRBD1; CDR3: CASSPRTGLGNTEAFF; DNA: TGTGCCAGCTCACCCCGGACAGGGCTTGGGAACACTGAAGCTTTCTTT
size: many; V: TRBV11-1; J: TRBJ2-5; D: NA; CDR3: CASSFQDQETQYF; DNA: TGTGCCAGCAGCTTTCAGGATCAAGAGACCCAGTACTTC
size: many; V: TRBV24-1; J: TRBJ2-3; D: NA; CDR3: CATSEPITDTQYF; DNA: TGTGCCACCAGTGAACCCATCACAGATACGCAGTATTTT
size: NA; V: TRBV3-1; J: TRBJ2-1; D: NA; CDR3: CASSQGTLNEQFF; DNA: TGTGCCAGCAGCCAGGGGACTCTAAATGAGCAGTTCTTC
size: once; V: TRBV27; J: TRBJ1-1; D: TRBD1; CDR3: CASSLFQGAASTEAFF; DNA: TGTGCCAGCAGTTTATTCCAGGGGGCAGCGAGCACTGAAGCTTTCTTT
size: many; V: TRBV6-1; J: TRBJ2-3; D: TRBD2; CDR3: CASSSPGLAGTSTDTQYF; DNA: TGTGCCAGCAGTTCACCGGGACTAGCGGGCACTAGCACAGATACGCAGTATTTT
size: many; V: TRBV7-3; J: TRBJ2-3; D: TRBD2; CDR3: CASSLSGRDTQYF; DNA: TGTGCCAGCAGCTTAAGCGGGAGGGATACGCAGTATTTT
size: many; V: TRBV2; J: TRBJ2-7; D: TRBD2; CDR3: CASSELAGVNEQYF; DNA: TGTGCCAGCAGTGAACTAGCGGGAGTCAACGAGCAGTACTTC
size: many; V: TRBV7-9; J: TRBJ2-5; D: NA; CDR3: CASSLAGETQYF; DNA: TGTGCCAGCAGCCTGGCCGGGGAGACCCAGTACTTC
size: NA; V: TRBV24-1; J: TRBJ2-2; D: NA; CDR3: CATSDLRTGSYTGELFF; DNA: TGTGCCACCAGTGATTTGCGCACGGGGAGTTACACCGGGGAGCTGTTTTTT
size: many; V: TRBV18; J: TRBJ2-3; D: TRBD1; CDR3: CASSPTTGFSTDTQYF; DNA: TGTGCCAGCTCACCAACGACAGGGTTCAGCACAGATACGCAGTATTTT
size: few; V: TRBV18; J: TRBJ1-6; D: TRBD1; CDR3: CASSPGQGGYSPLHF; DNA: TGTGCCAGCTCACCGGGGCAGGGGGGCTATTCACCCCTCCACTTT
size: NA; V: TRBV6-1; J: TRBJ1-2; D: TRBD1; CDR3: CASSDYTGVGDWVHGYTF; DNA: TGTGCCAGCAGTGACTACACAGGGGTCGGGGATTGGGTTCATGGCTACACCTTC
size: many; V: TRBV7-3; J: TRBJ2-7; D: NA; CDR3: CASREAMGGPLGEQYF; DNA: TGTGCCAGCAGGGAGGCTATGGGCGGGCCGTTGGGCGAGCAGTACTTC
size: NA; V: TRBV25-1; J: TRBJ1-2; D: NA; CDR3: CASSDEGRSLGYTF; DNA: TGTGCCAGCAGTGATGAAGGACGGAGCCTGGGCTACACCTTC